Listed below are T cell receptor beta chains from one sample, sequenced in a study of shared clonotypes between healthy human individuals. TCRdb's table, derived via immunoSEQ multiplex PCR, lists solely in-frame clones and lacks some. Here the sample spans more than 90,000 clones, about two thirds being singletons. Sequences were obtained from memory CD8+ T cells sorted from blood. All receptors derive from a man aged 30-40 years in good health. Each CDR3 is given with its conserved first and last residue. A D gene is named only where the DNA matches it firmly. Rows give clone size only sometimes, using once, few, many, or a class for an expanded clone.

TGTGCCATCAGCACAGACAGCTACGAGCAGTACTTC	CAISTDSYEQYF	TRBV10-3	NA	NA	TRBJ2-7
TGTGCCAGCACTATCGGGACACTCAGCTCCTACGAGCAGTACTTC	CASTIGTLSSYEQYF	TRBV11-1	NA	NA	TRBJ2-7
TGTGCCAGCAGCCGACGGACTAGCGGGAGATTCGACGAGCAGTACTTC	CASSRRTSGRFDEQYF	TRBV7-9	many	TRBD2	TRBJ2-7
TGTGCCAGCTGTGTAGCGGAGTTTACAGATACGCAGTATTTT	CASCVAEFTDTQYF	TRBV28	many	NA	TRBJ2-3
TGTGCCAGCAGCTTTAGTCTAGCGGGAGTAACCGGGGAGCTGTTTTTT	CASSFSLAGVTGELFF	TRBV5-5	NA	TRBD2	TRBJ2-2
TGTGCCAGCAGGGGGGCGGGCCAACCGGTCGAACTGTTTTTT	CASRGAGQPVELFF	TRBV28	NA	NA	TRBJ1-4
TGTGCCAGCAGCACGGACAGGTATAACTATGGCTACACCTTC	CASSTDRYNYGYTF	TRBV5-4	NA	TRBD1	TRBJ1-2
TGTGCCAGCAGGGGGGGCTATGTCGGGGAGCTGTTTTTT	CASRGGYVGELFF	TRBV28	few	NA	TRBJ2-2
TGTGCCAGTAGTCCGACAGTAACTTCCTACGAGCAGTACTTC	CASSPTVTSYEQYF	TRBV19	few	NA	TRBJ2-7
TGTGCCAGCAGTGCACCTAACTACGAGCAGTACTTC	CASSAPNYEQYF	TRBV28	NA	NA	TRBJ2-7
TGTGCCAGCAGTTTACCAGCGGGACTAATAACCTACGAGCAGTACTTC	CASSLPAGLITYEQYF	TRBV28	NA	TRBD2	TRBJ2-7
TGCGCCAGCAGCCCAAAAGGGGGGGAAGGCCGATCCTACGAGCAGTACTTC	CASSPKGGEGRSYEQYF	TRBV4-1	NA	NA	TRBJ2-7
TGTGCCAGCAGCAGCCCGGACAGGGGAAATGAAAAACTGTTTTTT	CASSSPDRGNEKLFF	TRBV27	NA	TRBD1	TRBJ1-4
TGTGCCAGCAGACAGGGGGCGATCAATGAGCAGTTCTTC	CASRQGAINEQFF	TRBV10-3	NA	TRBD1	TRBJ2-1
TGTGCCTGGAGGACAGGGGCTCTGAACACTGAAGCTTTCTTT	CAWRTGALNTEAFF	TRBV30	NA	TRBD1	TRBJ1-1
TGTGCCAGCAGTGGATGGACAGGGGCTGGAGGCGAGCAGTACTTC	CASSGWTGAGGEQYF	TRBV6-1	NA	TRBD1	TRBJ2-7
TGTGCCAGCAGCTTAGGTCCTAGCACCCACTCCTACAATGAGCAGTTCTTC	CASSLGPSTHSYNEQFF	TRBV7-2	NA	NA	TRBJ2-1
TGTGCCAGCAGCCTTCCGGGACTGGAATCCAAAAACATTCAGTACTTC	CASSLPGLESKNIQYF	TRBV5-4	NA	NA	TRBJ2-4
TGTGCCAGCAGCCCCCGGGGGGGGACGGAGACCCAGTACTTC	CASSPRGGTETQYF	TRBV7-3	many	TRBD2	TRBJ2-5
TGTGCCAGCACCCGTTGGGGGTCGAACACTGAAGCTTTCTTT	CASTRWGSNTEAFF	TRBV27	NA	NA	TRBJ1-1
TGTGCCTGGAGGGAAGGGACTAGTGGCTACAATGAGCAGTTCTTC	CAWREGTSGYNEQFF	TRBV30	once	TRBD2	TRBJ2-1
TGTGCCAGCAGCCCAGGGGGACAGGGCCTCACTGGGGCCAACGTCCTGACTTTC	CASSPGGQGLTGANVLTF	TRBV11-2	few	TRBD1	TRBJ2-6
TGTGCCAGCAGCTTAGAGCAGAGTAACTATGGCTACACCTTC	CASSLEQSNYGYTF	TRBV7-9	many	NA	TRBJ1-2
TGTGCCAGCAACGGACTAGGGTTCAATCAGCCCCAGCATTTT	CASNGLGFNQPQHF	TRBV2	NA	NA	TRBJ1-5
TGTGCCAGCTCGGGCGAGGGAGAAGCCTACGAGCAGTACTTC	CASSGEGEAYEQYF	TRBV18	few	NA	TRBJ2-7
TGTGCCAGCAGTTACCGGGCCGGGGAGCTGTTTTTT	CASSYRAGELFF	TRBV6-6	once	NA	TRBJ2-2
TGCGCCAGCAGCTCCGACCCGGGACTAGCGGGAGGGAATGAGCAGTTCTTC	CASSSDPGLAGGNEQFF	TRBV5-1	many	TRBD2	TRBJ2-1
TGTGCCAGCAGTGACTCAAAGCTCGGGAGCTCCTACAATGAGCAGTTCTTC	CASSDSKLGSSYNEQFF	TRBV6-4	NA	NA	TRBJ2-1
TGTGCCAGCAGAAGCATGGTAATTTTTTGGGACAGCTCCTACGAGCAGTACTTC	CASRSMVIFWDSSYEQYF	TRBV28	medium-sized	TRBD1	TRBJ2-7
TGTGCCAGCAGCTCGGGAGCGGGGCAAGAGACCCAGTACTTC	CASSSGAGQETQYF	TRBV5-4	NA	TRBD2	TRBJ2-5
TGTGCCAGCAGCTTACTAGCAGGCACAGATACGCAGTATTTT	CASSLLAGTDTQYF	TRBV13	NA	NA	TRBJ2-3
TGTGCCAGCAGTGAGGGACTAGCGGGCCTCTACAATGAGCAGTTCTTC	CASSEGLAGLYNEQFF	TRBV6-1	NA	TRBD2	TRBJ2-1
TGTGCCAGCTCACCAGGGCGGTCGAACACTGAAGCTTTCTTT	CASSPGRSNTEAFF	TRBV18	NA	NA	TRBJ1-1
TGTGCCAGCAGTTACTCGATGGGGAACTATGGCTACACCTTC	CASSYSMGNYGYTF	TRBV6-5	few	NA	TRBJ1-2
TGTGCCAGTACCCTCGGACAGGGGAATAGCAATCAGCCCCAGCATTTT	CASTLGQGNSNQPQHF	TRBV19	few	TRBD1	TRBJ1-5
TGTGCCAGCAGCTTAGGGGCGGGGGAAAAACTGTTTTTT	CASSLGAGEKLFF	TRBV7-6	NA	NA	TRBJ1-4
TGTGCCAGCAGCCCTATGACAGGGAAAGAGACCCAGTACTTC	CASSPMTGKETQYF	TRBV5-5	NA	TRBD1	TRBJ2-5
TGTGCCAGTAGTCGCGACTATACCTACGAGCAGTACTTC	CASSRDYTYEQYF	TRBV19	once	NA	TRBJ2-7
TGTGCCAGCTCACCAGGAAGGGAAAGGCAGCCCCAGCATTTT	CASSPGRERQPQHF	TRBV18	once	NA	TRBJ1-5
TGTGCCAGCAGTGCCCCTAGCCCGAGTCAGACCCAGTACTTC	CASSAPSPSQTQYF	TRBV25-1	few	NA	TRBJ2-5
TGTGCCAGCAGCTTGGTCGCTAGCATAGATACGCAGTATTTT	CASSLVASIDTQYF	TRBV5-4	NA	NA	TRBJ2-3
TGTGCCAGCAGTTTAGGGGACGAGGATGAGGATACGCAGTATTTT	CASSLGDEDEDTQYF	TRBV28	once	NA	TRBJ2-3
TGCGCCAGACCAATTGGACTCTACAATGAGCAGTTCTTC	CARPIGLYNEQFF	TRBV5-1	few	NA	TRBJ2-1
TGTGCCAGCAGCCTAAGACAGGGCCTTCGTTACGAGCAGTACTTC	CASSLRQGLRYEQYF	TRBV5-4	NA	TRBD1	TRBJ2-7
TGTGCCAGCAGCTCAGAAGGACTAGCGGGAGTAGAGACCCAGTACTTC	CASSSEGLAGVETQYF	TRBV11-2	few	TRBD2	TRBJ2-5
TGTGCCAGCTCATCTCTTGCCGGGACAGTTGGGACCGGGGAGCTGTTTTTT	CASSSLAGTVGTGELFF	TRBV18	NA	TRBD1	TRBJ2-2
TGTGCCAGCAGCTCCTCAATTACCCGGACAGGGCCAAATGAAAAACTGTTTTTT	CASSSSITRTGPNEKLFF	TRBV5-6	NA	TRBD1	TRBJ1-4
TGCGCCAGCAGCCTCGAGTTGCGTGCCGGGGAGCTGTTTTTT	CASSLELRAGELFF	TRBV4-3	NA	NA	TRBJ2-2
TGCGCCAGCAGCCCCCGACTAGCGGGATCCTACGAGCAGTACTTC	CASSPRLAGSYEQYF	TRBV4-1	NA	TRBD2	TRBJ2-7
TGTGCCAGCAGTTTAACAGTGGCTAGCGGCTCCTACGAGCAGTACTTC	CASSLTVASGSYEQYF	TRBV27	NA	TRBD2	TRBJ2-7
TGTGCCACCAGCAGAGATCTCGGGGTCTCGACTCACTATGGCTACACCTTC	CATSRDLGVSTHYGYTF	TRBV15	NA	NA	TRBJ1-2
TGCGCCAGCAGCTTGCATCAGGGGGAAATGAACACTGAAGCTTTCTTT	CASSLHQGEMNTEAFF	TRBV5-1	NA	TRBD1	TRBJ1-1
TGTGCCAGCAGCTTAGCACGGGGGCATAGCTCCTACGAGCAGTACTTC	CASSLARGHSSYEQYF	TRBV7-9	many	NA	TRBJ2-7
TGTGCCCCAAAAGGGGGGGCCGGGGAGCTGTTTTTT	CAPKGGAGELFF	TRBV10-3	few	NA	TRBJ2-2
TGTGCCAGCAGCTTAGGCGGGACAGGGTCGAACGCTGAAGCTTTCTTT	CASSLGGTGSNAEAFF	TRBV11-2	NA	TRBD1	TRBJ1-1